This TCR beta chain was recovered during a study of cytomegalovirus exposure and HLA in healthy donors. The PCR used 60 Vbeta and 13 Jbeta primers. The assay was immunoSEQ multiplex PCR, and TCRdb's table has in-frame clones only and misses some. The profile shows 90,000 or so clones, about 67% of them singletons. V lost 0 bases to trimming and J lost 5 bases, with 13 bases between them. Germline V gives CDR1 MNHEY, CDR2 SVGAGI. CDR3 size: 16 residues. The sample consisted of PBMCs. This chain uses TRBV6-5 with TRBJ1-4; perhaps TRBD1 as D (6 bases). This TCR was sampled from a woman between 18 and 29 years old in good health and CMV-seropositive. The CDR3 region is CASSYSKQGPNEKLFF. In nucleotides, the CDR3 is TGTGCCAGCAGTTACTCGAAACAGGGCCCAAATGAAAAACTGTTTTTT.